This T cell receptor (beta chain) is from a study of regulatory T cells in long-lasting Graves disease. On the study more broadly: To qualify as persistent, Graves' disease required over 5 years of antithyroid drugs with positive TSH receptor antibodies.

Described time point: persistent/refractory GD, antithyroid drugs over 5 years with positive TRAb. Preparation of the TCR library used RNA extracted from PBMCs. The count of this clonotype is one. Antigen unknown. Researchers made TCR beta libraries by using iRepertoire HTBI primers and running Arm-PCR on CDR3 regions. MiXCR, applied by TCRdb to the multiplex PCR reads, yields one record per CDR3 protein. The sample lists a few hundred thousand distinct CDR3 sequences, 23% occurring once. General observations from the study: Favored gene segments in persistent disease were TRBV28, TRBJ1-2 and TRBJ2-5.

CDR1 and CDR2 from the germline V gene are SGHNT and YYREEE (reference sequence). V lost 4 bases to trimming and J lost 6 bases, with 20 bases between them. The CDR3 totals 15 residues. Material: peripheral blood mononuclear cells (PBMCs), obtained when the disease was refractory, from a patient treated with antithyroid drugs. The receptor was derived from a female donor with Graves disease. V gene TRBV5-4 combines with J gene TRBJ2-7; D is uncertain. The CDR3 nucleotides read TGTGCCAGCAGCCCCGCCGGACGCCCGTTAGGCGAGCAGTACTTC. Its protein product is CASSPAGRPLGEQYF.